This T cell receptor (beta chain) emerged from a study of glioma-infiltrating T cells. Study-wide findings and caveats: Above-expected tissue-blood divergence occurred in all gliomas, most in low-grade ones.

Trimming at V came to 2 bases and at J to 1 base, leaving 6 bases not matched to a gene. Germline lookup yields CDR1 MDHEN and CDR2 SYDVKM. This CDR3 has 16 residues. Amplification of TCR alpha and beta CDR3 regions from RNA used iRepertoire nested multiplex PCR. TCRdb analysed the multiplex PCR reads with MiXCR anew, one entry per CDR3 protein. Found here are some 90,000 distinct CDR3 sequences, about 37% of them singletons; the top ten hold roughly two fifths. Points on this clonotype: Antigen unknown.

Sequenced input: glioma tissue, nonneoplastic brain tissue, or PBMCs (not recorded which). This receptor was obtained from a human donor with low-grade glioma or glioblastoma, undergoing nonglioma brain surgery, or in good health (not recorded which). The chain has TRBV28 and TRBJ1-1; 8 bases are a match to TRBD1. CDR3: CASSLGQGAWNTEAFF. As DNA, the CDR3 is TGTGCCAGCAGTTTAGGCCAGGGGGCATGGAACACTGAAGCTTTCTTT.